There are many counts of the clone carrying this TCR beta chain. Its specificity is unknown. This sample stems from a study of regulatory T cells in long-lasting Graves disease. Study-level results: Persistent cases of Graves' showed reduced TCR diversity relative to newly diagnosed patients.

Documented time point: persistent/refractory GD, antithyroid drugs over 5 years with positive TRAb. There was RNA extracted from PBMCs, and the TCR library was made from it. CDR3 regions were amplified by Arm-PCR using iRepertoire HTBI primers to build TCR beta libraries. Using its own MiXCR run on the multiplex PCR reads, TCRdb lists one record per CDR3 protein. Of 350,000 to 450,000 distinct CDR3 sequences detected, less than 25% appear once; the ten largest clones hold 20% to 25%. The clonotype was recovered from a female donor with Graves disease. This sample comprised peripheral blood mononuclear cells (PBMCs), obtained when the disease was refractory, from a patient treated with antithyroid drugs.

The CDR3 DNA follows: TGCAGCGTTGCGAAGTCGGGGACGAACACCGGGGAGCTGTTTTTT. Translating gives CSVAKSGTNTGELFF. This chain connects TRBV29-1 to TRBJ2-2, with D possibly being TRBD2 (5 bases). Germline assignment: CDR1 SQVTM and CDR2 ANQGSEA. Trimming stripped 4 bases from V and 0 bases from J, with 12 bases between. CDR3 length: 15 amino acids.